The 18 T cell receptor beta chains given below trace back to one sample, sequenced in a study of T cell repertoires in cytomegalovirus infection. TCRdb reanalysed the reads using MiXCR and keeps one entry per CDR3 protein. The table lists more than 400,000 distinct CDR3 sequences, roughly 29% of them singletons. The source material was PBMCs. The receptor set was obtained from a human donor in good health (CMV status not recorded). Some clones in this sample may be carry-over from other donors' samples.

This chain connects TRBV6-5 to TRBJ2-7, with D tentatively TRBD2 (6 bases). V shed 2 bases and J shed 7 bases, with 12 bases lying between them. The germline gives CDR1 MNHEY, CDR2 SVGAGI. The CDR3 totals 13 residues. In DNA, the CDR3 is TGTGCCAGCAGTTACAAAGGTGGAGGGGAGCAGTACGTC. It yields the protein CASSYKGGGEQYV.

This clonotype appeared a few times. The genes are TRBV20-1 and TRBJ2-3, with 7 nucleotides matching TRBD2. V was clipped by 3 bases and J by 4 bases; unmatched bases: 10. Germline CDR1 is DFQATT and CDR2 is SNEGSKA (reference sequence). The CDR3 covers 15 residues. CDR3 sequence: CSASPFAGVSDTQYF. CDR3 bases: TGCAGTGCTAGCCCCTTCGCGGGAGTATCAGATACGCAGTATTTT.

V and J are TRBV7-8 and TRBJ2-1; tentatively, D is TRBD1 or TRBD2 (5 bases each). The CDR3 extends over 15 amino acids. From germline, CDR1 is SGHVS and CDR2 FQNEAQ. The V end lost 5 bases, the J end lost 2 bases, and 13 bases lay between the germline ends. This CDR3 reads CASSPTRGTYNEQFF. The CDR3 nucleotides read TGTGCCAGCAGCCCCACGAGGGGTACCTACAATGAGCAGTTCTTC.

A few counts support this clonotype. The chain links TRBV15 to TRBJ2-7, with D uncertain. CDR1 and CDR2 from the germline V gene are LNHNV and YYDKDF (reference sequence). The CDR3 spans 14 residues. Trimming removed 0 bases from V and 3 bases from J, with 9 bases in between. The CDR3 here is CATSRDKAGYEQYV. CDR3 coding DNA: TGTGCCACCAGCAGAGATAAGGCCGGCTACGAGCAGTACGTC.

This clonotype was seen ten or more times. The J gene is TRBJ1-4, the V gene TRBV12-3 or TRBV12-4; tentatively, D is TRBD1 (6 bases). This CDR3 is built from 15 residues. V lost 5 bases to trimming and J lost 3 bases, with 13 bases between them. CDR3 amino acids: CASSTRGPSNEKLFF. In DNA, the CDR3 is TGTGCCAGCAGTACCCGGGGGCCGTCTAATGAAAAACTGTTTTTT.

This clonotype has only a few counts. This chain connects TRBV10-3 to TRBJ2-7; either TRBD1 or TRBD2 may fit D (5 bases each). V was pared by 11 bases and J by 3 bases, with 17 bases between. Germline loops: CDR1 ENHRY, CDR2 SYGVKD. The CDR3 has 13 residues. CDR3 protein: CAARPGTIYEQYF. CDR3 nucleotides: TGTGCCGCCCGACCCGGGACGATCTACGAGCAGTACTTC.

This clonotype was counted once. The gene calls are TRBV5-4 and TRBJ1-1, with D tentatively TRBD1 (5 bases). The CDR3 covers 16 residues. The ends were cut back, 1 base at V and 0 bases at J, with 13 bases in the middle. Germline V gene sequence: CDR1 SGHNT, CDR2 YYREEE (reference sequence). The CDR3 nucleotides are TGTGCCAGCAGCTTGAAACGGGGCAGCTTGAACACTGAAGCTTTCTTT. It yields the protein CASSLKRGSLNTEAFF.

This clonotype was found many times. The genes are TRBV7-2 and TRBJ1-1; a possible D gene is TRBD1 (6 bases). Trimming cost V 5 bases and J 1 base, with 14 bases left between them. CDR3 length: 15 amino acids. The germline CDR1 and CDR2 sequences are SGHTA and FQGNSA. CDR3 sequence reads: CASSRRGLGNTEAFF. The CDR3 DNA reads as TGTGCCAGCAGCCGCAGGGGTTTAGGGAACACTGAAGCTTTCTTT.

The J gene is TRBJ2-1, the V gene TRBV12-3 or TRBV12-4; 9 positions agree with TRBD2. The CDR3 sequence is 17 residues long. The V and J ends lost 3 bases and 2 bases, in that order; junction bases with no gene match: 8. The CDR3 is CASSFSKAGGPYNEQFF. The CDR3 nucleotides read TGTGCCAGCAGTTTCTCCAAGGCGGGAGGGCCCTACAATGAGCAGTTCTTC.

In its sample, this clonotype was seen many times. V gene TRBV7-8 combines with J gene TRBJ1-2; a possible D gene is TRBD1 (6 bases). The germline V gene encodes CDR1 SGHVS and CDR2 FQNEAQ. CDR3 length equals 15 residues. The V and J ends lost 0 bases and 8 bases respectively, with 16 bases between them. In DNA form, the CDR3 reads TGTGCCAGCAGCTTAGCGCCGAACAGGGTTCAGGGCTACACCTTC. The encoded protein is CASSLAPNRVQGYTF.

This clonotype has at least ten counts. The CDR3: CASSSPLDGHEQFF. CDR3 nucleotide sequence: TGTGCCAGCAGCTCCCCCCTCGACGGGCATGAGCAGTTCTTC. The chain employs TRBV7-3 and TRBJ2-1; D is unresolved. The CDR3 totals 14 residues. V was trimmed by 4 bases and J by 8 bases, leaving 15 bases between them. In germline, CDR1 is SGHTA, CDR2 FQGTGA.

The rearrangement joins TRBV12-3 or TRBV12-4 to TRBJ2-7; 7 bases are a match to TRBD1. Unmatched junction bases numbered 21, after V lost 5 bases and J lost 2 bases. The CDR3 runs 19 residues. The CDR3 spells CASSPRLDRLVNPAYEQYF. CDR3 bases: TGTGCCAGCAGTCCGAGATTGGACAGGCTAGTAAATCCGGCCTACGAGCAGTACTTC.

This chain uses TRBV7-3 with TRBJ2-2, with 7 positions matching TRBD2. Germline-derived CDR1 and CDR2 are SGHTA and FQGTGA. J lost 3 bases, V lost 5 bases, and 12 bases had no gene match. The CDR3 covers 17 residues. In nucleotides, the CDR3 is TGTGCCAGCAGCCCCAACGGGGGAGGGCCCGACACCGGGGAGCTGTTTTTT. Translating gives CASSPNGGGPDTGELFF. The full variable domain, rest sourced from reference TRBV7-3 and TRBJ2-2, is GAGVSQTPSNKVTEKGKYVELRCDPISGHTALYWYRQSLGQGPEFLIYFQGTGAADDSGLPNDRFFAVRPEGSVSTLKIQRTERGDSAVYLCASSPNGGGPDTGELFFGEGSRLTVL.

This clonotype was observed a few times. The chain is built from TRBV12-3 or TRBV12-4 and TRBJ1-2; D is unclear. V lost 6 bases and J lost 8, with 10 bases in between. This CDR3 is built from 11 residues. CDR3 amino acids: CASRGHYGYTF. The CDR3 nucleotides read TGTGCCAGCAGAGGCCATTACGGCTACACCTTC.

This chain joins TRBV24-1 and TRBJ1-2, with D perhaps TRBD1 (6 bases). Germline values: CDR1 KGHDR, CDR2 SFDVKD. The length of the CDR3 is 15 residues. V was cut by 3 bases and J by 2 bases, with 12 bases left in between. CDR3 DNA sequence: TGTGCCACCAGTGATACTACAGGGACGAACTATGGCTACACCTTC. Its translation is CATSDTTGTNYGYTF.

Many counts were recorded for this clonotype. The chain has TRBV7-8 and TRBJ2-7; D ambiguous. Germline V lookup: CDR1 SGHVS, CDR2 FQNEAQ. The CDR3 consists of 15 residues. V gave up 0 bases and J gave up 2 bases, with 11 bases separating them. CDR3 protein: CASSLARVGPYEQYF. Written as DNA, the CDR3 is TGTGCCAGCAGCTTAGCGCGTGTAGGGCCCTACGAGCAGTACTTC. Full variable domain (remainder filled in from reference TRBV7-8 and TRBJ2-7): GAGVSQSPRYKVAKRGQDVALRCDPISGHVSLFWYQQALGQGPEFLTYFQNEAQLDKSGLPSDRFFAERPEGSVSTLKIQRTQQEDSAVYLCASSLARVGPYEQYFGPGTRLTVT.

The CDR3 bases are TGTGCCACCAGTGATCCATCCGGGGTAGGGGGACGAACCGGGGAGCTGTTTTTT. Its protein product is CATSDPSGVGGRTGELFF. The V and J genes are TRBV24-1 and TRBJ2-2, with D perhaps matching TRBD1 (6 bases). Germline assignment: CDR1 KGHDR and CDR2 SFDVKD. This CDR3 has 18 residues. V lost 3 bases, J lost 5 bases, and 21 bases lay in between.

The sample holds a few counts of this clonotype. The gene calls are TRBV6-6 and TRBJ1-6; TRBD1 might be the D (6 bases). The V gene's germline CDR1 is MNHNY and CDR2 SVGAGI (reference sequence). The V end was cut by 8 bases, the J end by 4 bases, with 9 bases between. There are 13 residues in the CDR3. The CDR3 sequence: CASEGQYNSPLHF. The DNA of the CDR3 is TGTGCCAGCGAGGGACAATATAATTCACCCCTCCACTTT.